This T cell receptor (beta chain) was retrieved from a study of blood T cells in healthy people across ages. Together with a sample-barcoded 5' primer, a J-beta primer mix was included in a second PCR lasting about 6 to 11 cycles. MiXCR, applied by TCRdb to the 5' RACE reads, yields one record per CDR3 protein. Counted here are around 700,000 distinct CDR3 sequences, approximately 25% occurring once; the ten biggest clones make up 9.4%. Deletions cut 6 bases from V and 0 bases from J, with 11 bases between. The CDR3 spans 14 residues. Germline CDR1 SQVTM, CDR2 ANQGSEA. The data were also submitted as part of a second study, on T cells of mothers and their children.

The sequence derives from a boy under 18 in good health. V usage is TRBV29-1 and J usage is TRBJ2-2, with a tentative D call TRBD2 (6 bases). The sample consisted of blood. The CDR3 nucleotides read TGCAGCGTGGTCGGGACTTCGAACACCGGGGAGCTGTTTTTT. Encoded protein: CSVVGTSNTGELFF.